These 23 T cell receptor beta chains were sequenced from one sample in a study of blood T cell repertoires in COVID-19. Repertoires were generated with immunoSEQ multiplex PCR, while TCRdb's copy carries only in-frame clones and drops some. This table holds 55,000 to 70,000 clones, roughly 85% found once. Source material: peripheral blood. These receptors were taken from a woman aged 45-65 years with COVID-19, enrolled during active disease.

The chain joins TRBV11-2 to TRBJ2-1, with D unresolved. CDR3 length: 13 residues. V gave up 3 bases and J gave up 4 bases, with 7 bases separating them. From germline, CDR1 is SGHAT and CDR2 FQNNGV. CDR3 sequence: CASSFILYNEQFF. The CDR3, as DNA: TGTGCCAGCAGCTTCATACTATACAATGAGCAGTTCTTC.

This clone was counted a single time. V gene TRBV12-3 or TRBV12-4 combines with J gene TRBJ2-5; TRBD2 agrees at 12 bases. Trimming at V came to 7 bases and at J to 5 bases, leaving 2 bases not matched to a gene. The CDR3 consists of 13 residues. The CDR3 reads CASNLAGGETQYF. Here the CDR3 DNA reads TGTGCCAGCAATCTAGCGGGAGGGGAGACCCAGTACTTC.

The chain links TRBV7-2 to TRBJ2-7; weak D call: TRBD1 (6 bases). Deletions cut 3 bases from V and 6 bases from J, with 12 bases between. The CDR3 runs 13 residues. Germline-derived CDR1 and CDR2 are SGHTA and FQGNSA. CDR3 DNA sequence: TGTGCCAGCAGCTTGGACAGTCCGCGCGAGCAGTACTTC. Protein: CASSLDSPREQYF.

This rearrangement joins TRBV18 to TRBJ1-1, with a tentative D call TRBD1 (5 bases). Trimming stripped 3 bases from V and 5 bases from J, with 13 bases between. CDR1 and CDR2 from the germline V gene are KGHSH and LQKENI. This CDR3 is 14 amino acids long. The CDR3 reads CASSPREEGTEAFF. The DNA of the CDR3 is TGTGCCAGCTCACCTAGGGAGGAGGGGACTGAAGCTTTCTTT.

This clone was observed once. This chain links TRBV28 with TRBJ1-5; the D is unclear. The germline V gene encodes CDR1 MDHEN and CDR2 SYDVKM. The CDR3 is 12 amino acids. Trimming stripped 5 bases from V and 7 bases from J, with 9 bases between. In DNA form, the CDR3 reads TGTGCCAGCAGTGAGAGGCGGCAGCCCCAGCATTTT. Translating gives CASSERRQPQHF.

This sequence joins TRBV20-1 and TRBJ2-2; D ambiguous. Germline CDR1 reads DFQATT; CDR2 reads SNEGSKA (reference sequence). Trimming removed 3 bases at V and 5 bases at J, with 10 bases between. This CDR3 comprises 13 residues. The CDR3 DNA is TGCAGTGCTAGTTCCTCCGGGACCGGGGAGCTGTTTTTT. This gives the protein CSASSSGTGELFF.

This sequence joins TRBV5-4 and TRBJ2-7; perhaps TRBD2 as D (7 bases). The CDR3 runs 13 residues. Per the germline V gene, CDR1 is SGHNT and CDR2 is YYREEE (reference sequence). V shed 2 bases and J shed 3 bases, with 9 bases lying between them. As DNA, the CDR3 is TGTGCCAGCAGCTTCGGGGGGCTCTACGAGCAGTACTTC. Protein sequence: CASSFGGLYEQYF.

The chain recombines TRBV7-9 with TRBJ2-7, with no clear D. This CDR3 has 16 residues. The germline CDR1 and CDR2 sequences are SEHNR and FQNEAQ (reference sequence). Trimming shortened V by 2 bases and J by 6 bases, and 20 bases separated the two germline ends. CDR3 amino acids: CASSLWFGSLGAEQYF. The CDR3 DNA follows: TGTGCCAGCAGCTTATGGTTCGGGTCCCTAGGAGCCGAGCAGTACTTC.

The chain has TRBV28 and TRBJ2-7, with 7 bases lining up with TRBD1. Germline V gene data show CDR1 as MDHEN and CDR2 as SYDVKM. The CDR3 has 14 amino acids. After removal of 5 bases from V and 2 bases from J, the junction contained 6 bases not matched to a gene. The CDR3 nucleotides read TGTGCCAGCAGTCAACACAGGGGACCCTACGAGCAGTACTTC. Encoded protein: CASSQHRGPYEQYF.

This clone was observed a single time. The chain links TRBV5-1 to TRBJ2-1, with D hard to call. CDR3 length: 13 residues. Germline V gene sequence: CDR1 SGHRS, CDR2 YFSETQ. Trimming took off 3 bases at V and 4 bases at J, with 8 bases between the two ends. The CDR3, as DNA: TGCGCCAGCAGCTCCCGAGAATACAATGAGCAGTTCTTC. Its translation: CASSSREYNEQFF.

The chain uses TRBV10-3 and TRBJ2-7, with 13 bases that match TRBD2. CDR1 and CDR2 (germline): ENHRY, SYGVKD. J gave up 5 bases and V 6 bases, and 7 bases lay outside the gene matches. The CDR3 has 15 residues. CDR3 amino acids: CAISALAGGPDEQYF. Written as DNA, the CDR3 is TGTGCCATCAGCGCACTAGCGGGAGGGCCTGACGAGCAGTACTTC.

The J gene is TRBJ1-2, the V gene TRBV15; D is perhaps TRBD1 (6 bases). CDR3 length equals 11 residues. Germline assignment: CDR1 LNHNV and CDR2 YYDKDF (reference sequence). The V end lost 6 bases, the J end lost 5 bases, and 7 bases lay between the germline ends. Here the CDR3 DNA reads TGTGCCACCAGTCAGGGGTATGGCTACACCTTC. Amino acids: CATSQGYGYTF.

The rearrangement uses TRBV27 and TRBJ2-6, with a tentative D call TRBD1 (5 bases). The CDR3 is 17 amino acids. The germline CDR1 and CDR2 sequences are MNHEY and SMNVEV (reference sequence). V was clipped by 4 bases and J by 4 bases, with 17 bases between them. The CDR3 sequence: CASSYRRRGSGANVLTF. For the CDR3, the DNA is TGTGCCAGCAGTTATCGTAGAAGGGGTTCCGGGGCCAACGTCCTGACTTTC.

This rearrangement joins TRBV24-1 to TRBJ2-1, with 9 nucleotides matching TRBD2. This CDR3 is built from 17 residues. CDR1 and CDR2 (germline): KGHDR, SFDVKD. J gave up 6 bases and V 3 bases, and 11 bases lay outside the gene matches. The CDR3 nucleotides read TGTGCCACCAGTGATCCCTCCCTTAGCGGGAGAGGCAATGAGCAGTTCTTC. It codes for CATSDPSLSGRGNEQFF.

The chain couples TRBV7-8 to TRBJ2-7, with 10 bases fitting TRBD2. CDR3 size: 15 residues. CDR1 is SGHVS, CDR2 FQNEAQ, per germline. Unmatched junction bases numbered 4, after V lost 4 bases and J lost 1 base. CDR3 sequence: CASSWGLAPSYEQYF. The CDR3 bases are TGTGCCAGCAGCTGGGGACTAGCGCCTTCCTACGAGCAGTACTTC.

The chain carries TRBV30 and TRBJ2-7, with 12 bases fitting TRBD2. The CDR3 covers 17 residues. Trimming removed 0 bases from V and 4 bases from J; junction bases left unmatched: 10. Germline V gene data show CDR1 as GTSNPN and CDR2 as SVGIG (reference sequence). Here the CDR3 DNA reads TGTGCCTGGAGTGTTGACCTGACTAGCGGGAGTAAATACGAGCAGTACTTC. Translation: CAWSVDLTSGSKYEQYF.

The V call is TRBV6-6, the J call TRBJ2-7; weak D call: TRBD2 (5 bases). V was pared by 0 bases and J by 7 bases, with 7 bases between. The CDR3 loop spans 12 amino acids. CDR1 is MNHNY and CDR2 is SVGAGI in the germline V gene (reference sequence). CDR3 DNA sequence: TGTGCCAGCAGTTACTCGAAGCGGGAGCAGTACTTC. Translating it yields CASSYSKREQYF.

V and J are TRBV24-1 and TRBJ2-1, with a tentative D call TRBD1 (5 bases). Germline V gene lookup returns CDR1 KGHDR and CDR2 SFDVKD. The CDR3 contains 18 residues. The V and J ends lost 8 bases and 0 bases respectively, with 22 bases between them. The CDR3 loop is CATTPKGNGASSYNEQFF. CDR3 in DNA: TGTGCCACCACCCCAAAGGGGAATGGGGCTAGCTCCTACAATGAGCAGTTCTTC.

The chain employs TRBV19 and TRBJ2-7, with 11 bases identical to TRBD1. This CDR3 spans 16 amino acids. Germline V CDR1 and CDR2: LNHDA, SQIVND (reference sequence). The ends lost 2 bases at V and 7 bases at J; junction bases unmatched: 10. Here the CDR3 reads CASSILPGQGVSEQYF. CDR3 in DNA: TGTGCCAGTAGTATATTACCGGGACAGGGGGTTTCGGAGCAGTACTTC.

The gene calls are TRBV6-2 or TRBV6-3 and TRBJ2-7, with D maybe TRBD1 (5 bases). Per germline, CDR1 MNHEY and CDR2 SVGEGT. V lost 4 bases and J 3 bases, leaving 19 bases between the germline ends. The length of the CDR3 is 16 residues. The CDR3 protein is CASSSRSGIRVYEQYF. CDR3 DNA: TGTGCCAGCAGTTCACGATCAGGAATCAGGGTCTACGAGCAGTACTTC.

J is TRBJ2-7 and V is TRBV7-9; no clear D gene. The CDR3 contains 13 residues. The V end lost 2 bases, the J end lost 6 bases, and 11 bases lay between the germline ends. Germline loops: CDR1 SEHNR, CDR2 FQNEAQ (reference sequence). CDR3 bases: TGTGCCAGCAGCTTAACTACGTCGTCCGAGCAGTACTTC. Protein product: CASSLTTSSEQYF.

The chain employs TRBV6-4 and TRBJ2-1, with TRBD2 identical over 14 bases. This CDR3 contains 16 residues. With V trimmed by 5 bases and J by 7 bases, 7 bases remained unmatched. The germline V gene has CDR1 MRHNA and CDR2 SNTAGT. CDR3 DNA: TGTGCCAGCAGTAGAGGGACTAGCGGGAGTATGAATGAGCAGTTCTTC. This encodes CASSRGTSGSMNEQFF.

CDR3 sequence reads: CASRSSGTSSYNEQFF. Written as DNA, the CDR3 is TGTGCCAGCAGATCTAGCGGGACGAGCTCCTACAATGAGCAGTTCTTC. This chain connects TRBV28 to TRBJ2-1, with 9 bases matching TRBD2. Per the germline V gene, CDR1 is MDHEN and CDR2 is SYDVKM. Trimming took 6 bases from V and 0 from J; bases not matched to a gene: 6. The CDR3 covers 16 residues. Full variable domain (outside the CDR3, taken from reference TRBV28 and TRBJ2-1): DVKVTQSSRYLVKRTGEKVFLECVQDMDHENMFWYRQDPGLGLRLIYFSYDVKMKEKGDIPEGYSVSREKKERFSLILESASTNQTSMYLCASRSSGTSSYNEQFFGPGTRLTVL.